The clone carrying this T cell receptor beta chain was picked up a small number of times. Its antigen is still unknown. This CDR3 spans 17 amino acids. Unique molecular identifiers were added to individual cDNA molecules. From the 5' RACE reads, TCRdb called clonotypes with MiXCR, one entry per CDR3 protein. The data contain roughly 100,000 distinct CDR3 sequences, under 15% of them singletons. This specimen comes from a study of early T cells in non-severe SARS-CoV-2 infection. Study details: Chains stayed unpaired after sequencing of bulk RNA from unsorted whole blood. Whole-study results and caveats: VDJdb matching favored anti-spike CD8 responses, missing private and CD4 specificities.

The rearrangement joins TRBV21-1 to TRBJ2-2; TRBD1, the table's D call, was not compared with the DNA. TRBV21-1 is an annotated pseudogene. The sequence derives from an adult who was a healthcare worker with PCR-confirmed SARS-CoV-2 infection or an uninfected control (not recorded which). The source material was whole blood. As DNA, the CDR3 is TGTGCCAGCAGCAAAGGAGGGGTACAGAACTACACCGGGGAGCTGTTTTTT. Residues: CASSKGGVQNYTGELFF.